This T cell receptor (beta chain) comes out of a study of shared clonotypes between healthy human individuals. Donors comprised healthy HIV-negative adults lacking recent acute infections or vaccinations. The V segment lost 3 bases and the J segment 2 bases; nucleotides outside the gene matches: 12. The germline CDR1 and CDR2 sequences are SGHRS and YFSETQ. The CDR3 consists of 17 residues. As for this clone: Its cognate antigen is unknown.

Findings of the study overall: Sequencing depth was predicted to influence how clonotypes are shared among donors.

Some clones are missing from TCRdb's copy, which holds only in-frame ones; the method was immunoSEQ multiplex PCR. Among roughly 1,100,000 clones listed, more than 60% were seen once. The sequencing sample was made of memory CD4+ T cells sorted from blood. Stated subset: CD45RA-negative fraction. The sequence came from a man aged 18 to 30 in good health. This sequence joins TRBV5-1 and TRBJ2-7; 9 nucleotides align to TRBD1. CDR3 coding DNA: TGCGCCAGCAGCTGGACCCCGGGACAGGGCGAGGCCTACGAGCAGTACTTC. Encoded protein: CASSWTPGQGEAYEQYF.